This entry lists 13 T cell receptor beta chains sequenced from one sample in a study of T cells in Graves' hyperthyroidism and ophthalmopathy. Amplification targeted TCR beta CDR3 regions from RNA transcripts. TCR CDR3 underwent first-round RT-PCR with the HTBI primer set. TCRdb recomputed calls from the multiplex PCR reads with MiXCR, one row per CDR3 protein. Among some 720,000 distinct CDR3 sequences, roughly 15% were seen once, and the ten largest hold under 8.5%. Sequences were obtained from blood. The source of these receptors is a man aged 18 to 35 with Graves' hyperthyroidism.

This clonotype appeared many times. The chain combines TRBV20-1 with TRBJ2-1, with TRBD2 identical over 11 bases. Trimming at V came to 5 bases and at J to 0 bases, leaving 12 bases not matched to a gene. The CDR3 sequence is 18 residues long. The germline gives CDR1 DFQATT, CDR2 SNEGSKA (reference sequence). The CDR3 sequence is CSAELGTSGLSSYNEQFF. In DNA form, the CDR3 reads TGCAGTGCTGAACTAGGGACTAGCGGTCTGAGCTCCTACAATGAGCAGTTCTTC.

This clonotype has more than one count but fewer than ten. The chain carries TRBV7-2 and TRBJ2-1; 7 bases line up with TRBD1. Trimming removed 1 base from V and 0 bases from J; junction bases left unmatched: 3. CDR1 and CDR2 from the germline V gene are SGHTA and FQGNSA. The CDR3 has 16 residues. The CDR3, as DNA: TGTGCCAGCAGCTTAGAGGGGGCGGGCTCCTACAATGAGCAGTTCTTC. Protein product: CASSLEGAGSYNEQFF.

The V gene is TRBV25-1, the J gene TRBJ1-1, with D uncertain. This CDR3 contains 15 residues. V was pared by 4 bases and J by 7 bases, with 19 bases between. Germline assignment: CDR1 MGHDK and CDR2 SYGVNS. The DNA of the CDR3 is TGTGCCAGCAGTGGGGTCGGAGGCTCAGGAGTTGAAGCTTTCTTT. This encodes CASSGVGGSGVEAFF.

J is TRBJ1-2 and V is TRBV30; D possibly corresponds to TRBD1 (6 bases). V was shortened by 2 bases and J by 4 bases, with 20 bases between the two germline ends. Germline V gives CDR1 GTSNPN, CDR2 SVGIG (reference sequence). This CDR3 comprises 16 residues. CDR3: CAWSLIFGGPSYGYTF. The DNA of the CDR3 is TGTGCCTGGAGTCTTATTTTTGGGGGGCCGTCCTATGGCTACACCTTC.

In this sample, this clonotype turned up many times. The chain recombines TRBV9 with TRBJ2-1; D is perhaps TRBD2 (6 bases). The CDR3 runs 17 residues. CDR1 is SGDLS and CDR2 is YYNGEE in the germline V gene. With 0 bases removed from V and 10 bases from J, the gap between germline ends came to 23 bases. This CDR3 is CASSVGGYSGTAAEQFF. The CDR3 bases are TGTGCCAGCAGCGTAGGAGGGTATAGCGGTACCGCCGCGGAGCAGTTCTTC.

The rearrangement links TRBV19 to TRBJ1-1; D is perhaps TRBD1 (5 bases). Per the germline V gene, CDR1 is LNHDA and CDR2 is SQIVND (reference sequence). Deletions cut 6 bases from V and 5 bases from J, with 16 bases between. The CDR3 contains 14 residues. Written as DNA, the CDR3 is TGTGCCAGTAGGTCGGGGGGATTGGGAACTGAAGCTTTCTTT. The encoded protein is CASRSGGLGTEAFF.

This sequence joins TRBV19 and TRBJ2-5; 10 bases match TRBD2. This CDR3 has 16 residues. CDR1 LNHDA and CDR2 SQIVND come from the germline V gene (reference sequence). The J segment lost 5 bases and the V segment lost 3 bases, leaving 9 bases of the junction unmatched. CDR3 sequence: CASSMLLAGGRETQYF. The CDR3 region has the DNA TGTGCCAGTAGTATGTTATTAGCGGGAGGCAGGGAGACCCAGTACTTC.

The chain uses TRBV9 and TRBJ1-4; D call uncertain. Trimming shortened V by 4 bases and J by 0 bases, and 16 bases separated the two germline ends. This CDR3 spans 17 amino acids. CDR1 and CDR2 from the germline V gene are SGDLS and YYNGEE. The CDR3: CASSPKKGDATNEKLFF. In nucleotides, the CDR3 is TGTGCCAGCAGCCCCAAAAAGGGTGACGCAACTAATGAAAAACTGTTTTTT.

This clonotype was observed many times. This chain connects TRBV3-1 to TRBJ2-3, with D hard to call. Germline assignment: CDR1 LGHDT and CDR2 YNNKEL (reference sequence). Trimming shortened V by 0 bases and J by 4 bases, and 8 bases separated the two germline ends. The CDR3 has 14 amino acids. The DNA for the CDR3 is TGTGCCAGCAGCCAAGATCTTGCTGCAGATACGCAGTATTTT. Its protein is CASSQDLAADTQYF.

The chain links TRBV5-5 to TRBJ2-1, with D perhaps TRBD1 or TRBD2 (5 bases each). With 2 bases removed from V and 6 bases from J, the gap between germline ends came to 15 bases. The CDR3 runs to 15 residues. The germline CDR1 and CDR2 sequences are SGHKS and YYEKEE (reference sequence). This CDR3 is CASSFRWGLFNEQFF. As DNA, the CDR3 is TGTGCCAGCAGCTTCCGGTGGGGGTTGTTCAATGAGCAGTTCTTC.

This clonotype was detected only a few times. This may arise from a read error, as a much more abundant clone is one base away. The rearrangement uses TRBV9 and TRBJ2-3; perhaps TRBD1 as D (6 bases). The CDR3 has 14 residues. CDR1 and CDR2 from the germline V gene are SGDLS and YYNGEE. Trimming removed 3 bases from V and 2 bases from J, with 10 bases in between. The CDR3 here is CASSADRYTDTQYF. The CDR3 DNA sequence: TGTGCCAGCAGCGCGGACAGATACACAGATACGCAGTATTTT.

The chain couples TRBV20-1 to TRBJ2-3, with a tentative D call TRBD2 (5 bases). The CDR3 runs 16 residues. The V end was cut by 0 bases, the J end by 1 base, with 14 bases between. Germline-derived CDR1 and CDR2 are DFQATT and SNEGSKA (reference sequence). The CDR3 sequence: CSARDPGSRGTDTQYF. The CDR3 bases are TGCAGTGCTAGAGATCCGGGGTCAAGGGGCACAGATACGCAGTATTTT.

This clonotype was observed at least ten times. The chain couples TRBV7-9 to TRBJ2-1; TRBD2 agrees at 14 bases. CDR1 is SEHNR and CDR2 is FQNEAQ in the germline V gene (reference sequence). CDR3 length: 19 residues. The V segment lost 1 base and the J segment 2 bases; nucleotides outside the gene matches: 7. CDR3 loop: CASSLGGLAGVEPYNEQFF. CDR3 in DNA: TGTGCCAGCAGCTTAGGGGGACTAGCGGGAGTCGAGCCCTACAATGAGCAGTTCTTC. Drawing the rest from reference TRBV7-9 and TRBJ2-1, the complete variable domain is DTGVSQNPRHKITKRGQNVTFRCDPISEHNRLYWYRQTLGQGPEFLTYFQNEAQLEKSRLLSDRFSAERPKGSFSTLEIQRTEQGDSAMYLCASSLGGLAGVEPYNEQFFGPGTRLTVL.